This TCR beta chain was recorded in a study of T-cell memory formation after mild COVID-19. This clonotype turned up a few times. The antigen is unknown. TCRdb used MiXCR to reprocess the 5' RACE reads, holding one entry per CDR3 protein. The profile shows under 250,000 distinct CDR3 sequences, approximately 9% of them singletons. J gave up 6 bases and V 2 bases, and 6 bases lay outside the gene matches. Germline CDR1 reads SGHTA; CDR2 reads FQGNSA. This CDR3 has 14 residues. Study observations and caveats: Clonal second-wave expansions that peaked on day 37 had unconfirmed SARS-CoV-2 specificity. CM and EM subsets held most contracting CD4+ clones; EMRA held CD8+ ones.

The chain combines TRBV7-2 with TRBJ2-5; TRBD1 matches at 7 bases. The source material was PBMCs or a T cell subset sorted from them (not recorded which). The TCR originated in a man younger than 35 who had mild COVID-19 (a few samples of this study predate the infection). Cell type and time point are not known. In DNA form, the CDR3 reads TGTGCCAGCAGCTTACCGGGACAGTGGAAGACCCAGTACTTC. Encoded protein: CASSLPGQWKTQYF.